These T cell receptor beta chains were read from a single sample in a study of T cell responses to AZD1222 COVID-19 vaccine. Libraries were prepared by immunoSEQ multiplex PCR; TCRdb keeps only in-frame clonotypes and omits some of them. The sample lists about 97,000 clones, 75% to 90% occurring once. Sequenced material: peripheral blood, taken on day 0 of AZD1222 vaccination. Receptors originate from an adult in good health. Each CDR3 is given with its conserved first and last residue. D genes are given only for firm matches. The size entry is marked missing in some rows and otherwise reads once, few, many or a size class.

clone_size	v_call	j_call	d_call	cdr3_nt	cdr3_aa
.	TRBV7-2	TRBJ1-1	.	TGTGCCAGCAGCTTTTCGACGGCCCAAGCTTTCTTT	CASSFSTAQAFF
.	TRBV7-3	TRBJ2-7	TRBD1	TGTGCCAGCAACCCGGGACAGAGCTCCTACGAGCAGTACTTC	CASNPGQSSYEQYF
few	TRBV14	TRBJ2-3	.	TGTGCCAGCAGCCAAGTCGGGGCCCCTCATGCAGATACGCAGTATTTT	CASSQVGAPHADTQYF
.	TRBV7-3	TRBJ1-1	.	TGTGCCAGCAGCTTAACAGAGGGGAACACTGAAGCTTTCTTT	CASSLTEGNTEAFF
.	TRBV29-1	TRBJ1-2	TRBD1	TGCAGCGTTGGGCGAGGGACAGATGGCTACACCTTC	CSVGRGTDGYTF
.	TRBV19	TRBJ2-1	.	TGTGCCAGTAGTATAAGGTCGAGAGCGGATGAGCAGTTCTTC	CASSIRSRADEQFF
few	TRBV10-2	TRBJ2-2	TRBD2	TGCGCCAGCAGGGGACTAGCGGGATTCACCGGGGAGCTGTTTTTT	CASRGLAGFTGELFF
.	TRBV5-1	TRBJ2-5	TRBD1	TGCGCCAGCAGCTTGACCCCAATGGGGACAGACGCCGGGGAGACCCAGTACTTC	CASSLTPMGTDAGETQYF
few	TRBV21-1	TRBJ2-1	.	TGTGCCAGCAGCAAAGCTGACGGACAGGGAGGGAATGAGCAGTTCTTC	CASSKADGQGGNEQFF
few	TRBV19	TRBJ1-5	TRBD1	TGTGCCAGTAGTGGAGGACAGGGGACCTCGGGGCCCCAGCATTTT	CASSGGQGTSGPQHF
few	TRBV18	TRBJ2-7	.	TGTGCCAGCTCCCCTCGTCAGGGGGAGCAGTACTTC	CASSPRQGEQYF
.	TRBV18	TRBJ1-3	.	TGTGCCAGCTCACCCCAGGGACGTTCCGACTCTGGAAACACCATATATTTT	CASSPQGRSDSGNTIYF
.	TRBV4-2	TRBJ1-1	TRBD1	TGTGCCAGCGGACTGACAGGGAGGAACACTGAAGCTTTCTTT	CASGLTGRNTEAFF
.	TRBV6-2/TRBV6-3	TRBJ2-4	TRBD1	TGTGCCAGCAGTTGGGACGGACAGGGCGTTCAGTACTTC	CASSWDGQGVQYF